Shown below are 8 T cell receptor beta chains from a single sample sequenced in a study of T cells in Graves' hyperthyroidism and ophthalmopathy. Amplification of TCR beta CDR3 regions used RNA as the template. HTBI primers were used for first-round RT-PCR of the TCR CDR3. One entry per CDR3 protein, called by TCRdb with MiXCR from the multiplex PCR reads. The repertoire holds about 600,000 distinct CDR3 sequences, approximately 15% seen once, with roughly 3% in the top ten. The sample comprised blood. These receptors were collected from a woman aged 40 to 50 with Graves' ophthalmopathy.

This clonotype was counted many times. Written as DNA, the CDR3 is TGTGCCAGCAGTAAAATCCCATCTAACTCCTACGAGCAGTACTTC. It is translated as CASSKIPSNSYEQYF. The chain carries TRBV2 and TRBJ2-7; D call uncertain. V lost 5 bases, J lost 0 bases, and 14 bases lay in between. The germline V gene has CDR1 SNHLY and CDR2 FYNNEI. The CDR3 runs 15 residues.

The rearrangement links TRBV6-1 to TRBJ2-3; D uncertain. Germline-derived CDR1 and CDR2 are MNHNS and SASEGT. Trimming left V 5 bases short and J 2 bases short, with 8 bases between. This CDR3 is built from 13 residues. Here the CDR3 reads CASSYDDTDTQYF. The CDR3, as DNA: TGTGCCAGCAGTTACGATGACACAGATACGCAGTATTTT.

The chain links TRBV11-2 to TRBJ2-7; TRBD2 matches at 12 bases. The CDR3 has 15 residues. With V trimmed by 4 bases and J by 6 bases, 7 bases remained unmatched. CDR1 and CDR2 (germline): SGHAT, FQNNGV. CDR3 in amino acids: CASSSVTSGSGEQYF. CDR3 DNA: TGTGCCAGCAGCTCAGTGACTAGCGGGAGTGGCGAGCAGTACTTC.

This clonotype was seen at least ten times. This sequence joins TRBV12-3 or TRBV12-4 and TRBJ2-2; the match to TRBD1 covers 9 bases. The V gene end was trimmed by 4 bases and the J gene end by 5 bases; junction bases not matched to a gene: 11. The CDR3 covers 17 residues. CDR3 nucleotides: TGTGCCAGCAGTTCCCCACGGACAGGGGAAGGAACCGGGGAGCTGTTTTTT. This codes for CASSSPRTGEGTGELFF.

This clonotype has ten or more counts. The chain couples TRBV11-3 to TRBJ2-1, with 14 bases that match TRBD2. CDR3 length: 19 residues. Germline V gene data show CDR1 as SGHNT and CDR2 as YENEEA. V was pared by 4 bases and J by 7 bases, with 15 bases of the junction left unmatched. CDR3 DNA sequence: TGTGCCAGCAGCTACAACACCAAGGCCGGGACTAGCGGGAGAAATGAGCAGTTCTTC. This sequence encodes CASSYNTKAGTSGRNEQFF. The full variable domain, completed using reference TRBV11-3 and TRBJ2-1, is EAGVVQSPRYKIIEKKQPVAFWCNPISGHNTLYWYLQNLGQGPELLIRYENEEAVDDSQLPKDRFSAERLKGVDSTLKIQPAELGDSAVYLCASSYNTKAGTSGRNEQFFGPGTRLTVL.

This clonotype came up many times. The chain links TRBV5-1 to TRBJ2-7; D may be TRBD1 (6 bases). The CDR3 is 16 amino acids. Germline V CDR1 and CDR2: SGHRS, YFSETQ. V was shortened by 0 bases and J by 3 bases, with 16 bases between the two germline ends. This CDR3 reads CASSLVGQLRDYEQYF. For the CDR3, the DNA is TGCGCCAGCAGCTTGGTAGGACAGTTGAGAGACTACGAGCAGTACTTC.

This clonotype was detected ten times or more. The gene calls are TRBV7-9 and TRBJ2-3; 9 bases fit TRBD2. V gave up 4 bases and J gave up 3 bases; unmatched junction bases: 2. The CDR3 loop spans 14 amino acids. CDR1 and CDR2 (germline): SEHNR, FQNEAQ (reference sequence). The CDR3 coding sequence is TGTGCCAGCAGCTCCCTAGCGGGGACAGATACGCAGTATTTT. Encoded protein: CASSSLAGTDTQYF.

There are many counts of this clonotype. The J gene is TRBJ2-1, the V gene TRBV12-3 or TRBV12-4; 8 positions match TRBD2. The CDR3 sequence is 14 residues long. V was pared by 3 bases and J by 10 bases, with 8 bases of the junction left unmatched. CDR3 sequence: CASSFGGGVGEQFF. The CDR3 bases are TGTGCCAGCAGTTTCGGGGGGGGGGTCGGGGAGCAGTTCTTC.